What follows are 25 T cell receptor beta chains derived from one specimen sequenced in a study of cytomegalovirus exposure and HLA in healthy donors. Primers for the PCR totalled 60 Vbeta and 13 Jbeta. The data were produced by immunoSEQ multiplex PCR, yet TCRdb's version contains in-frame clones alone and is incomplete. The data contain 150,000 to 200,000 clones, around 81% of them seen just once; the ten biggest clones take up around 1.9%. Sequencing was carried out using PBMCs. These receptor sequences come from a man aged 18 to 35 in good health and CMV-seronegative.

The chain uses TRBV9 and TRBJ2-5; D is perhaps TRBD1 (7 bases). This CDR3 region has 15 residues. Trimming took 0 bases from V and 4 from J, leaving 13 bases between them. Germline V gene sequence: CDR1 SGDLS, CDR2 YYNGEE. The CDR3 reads CASSVGTGEAETQYF. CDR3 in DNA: TGTGCCAGCAGCGTAGGTACAGGGGAGGCAGAGACCCAGTACTTC. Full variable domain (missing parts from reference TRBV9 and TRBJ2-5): DSGVTQTPKHLITATGQRVTLRCSPRSGDLSVYWYQQSLDQGLQFLIQYYNGEERAKGNILERFSAQQFPDLHSELNLSSLELGDSALYFCASSVGTGEAETQYFGPGTRLLVL.

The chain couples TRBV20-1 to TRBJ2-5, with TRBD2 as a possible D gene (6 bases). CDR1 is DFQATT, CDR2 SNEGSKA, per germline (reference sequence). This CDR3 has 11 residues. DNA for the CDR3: TGCAGCGTGGGGGGACAAGAGACCCAGTACTTC. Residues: CSVGGQETQYF.

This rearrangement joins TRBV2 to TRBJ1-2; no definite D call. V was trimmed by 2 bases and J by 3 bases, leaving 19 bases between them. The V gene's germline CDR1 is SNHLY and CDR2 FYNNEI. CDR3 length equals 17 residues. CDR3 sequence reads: CASSERPARDSYYGYTF. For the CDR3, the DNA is TGTGCCAGCAGTGAACGGCCCGCGAGAGACTCCTACTATGGCTACACCTTC.

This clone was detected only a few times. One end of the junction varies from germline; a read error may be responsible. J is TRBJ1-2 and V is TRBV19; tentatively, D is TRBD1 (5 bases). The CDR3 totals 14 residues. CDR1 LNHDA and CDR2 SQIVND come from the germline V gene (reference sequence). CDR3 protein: CASSVDSDSGGYTF. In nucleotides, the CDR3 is TGTGCCAGTAGTGTAGACTCAGACAGTGGTGGCTACACCTTC.

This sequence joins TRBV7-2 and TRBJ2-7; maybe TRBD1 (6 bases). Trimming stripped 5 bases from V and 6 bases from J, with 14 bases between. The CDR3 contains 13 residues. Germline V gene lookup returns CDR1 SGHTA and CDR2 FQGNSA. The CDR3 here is CASSPTGRREQYF. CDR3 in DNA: TGTGCCAGCAGCCCGACAGGTCGGCGCGAGCAGTACTTC.

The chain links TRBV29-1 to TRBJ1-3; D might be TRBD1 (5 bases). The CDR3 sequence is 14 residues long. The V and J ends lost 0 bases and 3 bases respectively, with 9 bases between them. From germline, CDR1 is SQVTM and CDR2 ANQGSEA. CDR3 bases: TGCAGCGTTGAAGATCCCAGGGATGGAAACACCATATATTTT. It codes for CSVEDPRDGNTIYF. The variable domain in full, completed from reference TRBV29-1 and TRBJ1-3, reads SAVISQKPSRDICQRGTSLTIQCQVDSQVTMMFWYRQQPGQSLTLIATANQGSEATYESGFVIDKFPISRPNLTFSTLTVSNMSPEDSSIYLCSVEDPRDGNTIYFGEGSWLTVV.

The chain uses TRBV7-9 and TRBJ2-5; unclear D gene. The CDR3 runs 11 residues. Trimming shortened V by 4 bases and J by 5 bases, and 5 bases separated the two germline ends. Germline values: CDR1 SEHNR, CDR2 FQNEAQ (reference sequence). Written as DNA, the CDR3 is TGTGCCAGCAGCTACAGTGAGACCCAGTACTTC. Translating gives CASSYSETQYF.

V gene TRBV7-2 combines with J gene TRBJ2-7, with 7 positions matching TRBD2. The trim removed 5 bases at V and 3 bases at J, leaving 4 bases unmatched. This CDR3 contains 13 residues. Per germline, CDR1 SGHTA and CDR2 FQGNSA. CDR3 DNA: TGTGCCAGCAGCGCGGGACTATTCTACGAGCAGTACTTC. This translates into CASSAGLFYEQYF.

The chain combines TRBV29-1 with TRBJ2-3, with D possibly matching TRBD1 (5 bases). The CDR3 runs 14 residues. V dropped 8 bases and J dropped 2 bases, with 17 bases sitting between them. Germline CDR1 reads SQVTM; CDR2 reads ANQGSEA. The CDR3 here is CSPPCPGLTDTQYF. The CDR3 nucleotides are TGCAGCCCCCCCTGCCCAGGGCTCACAGATACGCAGTATTTT.

CDR3 loop: CASRGQGAGEQYF. The CDR3 DNA follows: TGTGCCAGCAGGGGACAGGGGGCTGGAGAGCAGTACTTC. The rearrangement joins TRBV2 to TRBJ2-7; 12 positions match TRBD1. J lost 7 bases, V lost 6 bases, and 4 bases had no gene match. The CDR3 length is 13 residues. Germline V CDR1 and CDR2: SNHLY, FYNNEI. The full variable domain, completed using reference TRBV2 and TRBJ2-7, is EPEVTQTPSHQVTQMGQEVILRCVPISNHLYFYWYRQILGQKVEFLVSFYNNEISEKSEIFDDQFSVERPDGSNFTLKIRSTKLEDSAMYFCASRGQGAGEQYFGPGTRLTVT.

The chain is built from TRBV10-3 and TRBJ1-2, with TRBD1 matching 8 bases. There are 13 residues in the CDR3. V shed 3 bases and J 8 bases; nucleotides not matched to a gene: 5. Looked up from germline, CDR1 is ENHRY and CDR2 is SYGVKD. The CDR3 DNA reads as TGTGCCATCAGTGAACTGGACAGGGCCGGCTACACCTTC. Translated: CAISELDRAGYTF.

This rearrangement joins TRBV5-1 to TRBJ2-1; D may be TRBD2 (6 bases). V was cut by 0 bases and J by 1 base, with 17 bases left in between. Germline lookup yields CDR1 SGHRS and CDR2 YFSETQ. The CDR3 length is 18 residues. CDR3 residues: CASSLDPLVAGSYNEQFF. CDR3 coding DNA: TGCGCCAGCAGCTTGGACCCGTTGGTGGCGGGATCCTACAATGAGCAGTTCTTC.

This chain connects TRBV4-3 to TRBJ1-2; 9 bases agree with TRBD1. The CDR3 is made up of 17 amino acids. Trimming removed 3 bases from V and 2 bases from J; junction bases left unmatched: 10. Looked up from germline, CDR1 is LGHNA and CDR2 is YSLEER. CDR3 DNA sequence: TGCGCCAGCAGCCATCTGAAGGGACAGGGCGAAAACTATGGCTACACCTTC. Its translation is CASSHLKGQGENYGYTF.

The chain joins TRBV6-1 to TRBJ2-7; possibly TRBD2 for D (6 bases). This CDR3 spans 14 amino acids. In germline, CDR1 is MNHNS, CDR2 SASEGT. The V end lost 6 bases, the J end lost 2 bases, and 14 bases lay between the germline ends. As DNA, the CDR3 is TGTGCCAGCAGGGACCCGGGACTGGCCTACGAGCAGTACTTC. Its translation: CASRDPGLAYEQYF.

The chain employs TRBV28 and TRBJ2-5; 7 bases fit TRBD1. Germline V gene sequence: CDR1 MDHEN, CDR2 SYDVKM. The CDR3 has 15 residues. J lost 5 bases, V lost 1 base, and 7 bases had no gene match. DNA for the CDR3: TGTGCCAGCAGTTTATTGGGTGACAGGGAGGAGACCCAGTACTTC. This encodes CASSLLGDREETQYF.

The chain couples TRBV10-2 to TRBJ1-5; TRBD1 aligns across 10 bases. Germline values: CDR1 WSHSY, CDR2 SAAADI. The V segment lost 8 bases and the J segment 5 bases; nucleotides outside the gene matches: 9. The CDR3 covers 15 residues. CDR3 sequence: CASDSGQGEDQPQHF. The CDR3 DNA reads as TGCGCCAGCGACTCCGGACAGGGGGAGGATCAGCCCCAGCATTTT.

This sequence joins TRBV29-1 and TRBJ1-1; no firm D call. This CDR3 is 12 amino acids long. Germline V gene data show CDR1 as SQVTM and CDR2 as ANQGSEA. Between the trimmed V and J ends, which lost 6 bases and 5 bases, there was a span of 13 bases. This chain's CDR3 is CSVARPGTEAFF. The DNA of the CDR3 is TGCAGCGTGGCGCGTCCGGGAACTGAAGCTTTCTTT.

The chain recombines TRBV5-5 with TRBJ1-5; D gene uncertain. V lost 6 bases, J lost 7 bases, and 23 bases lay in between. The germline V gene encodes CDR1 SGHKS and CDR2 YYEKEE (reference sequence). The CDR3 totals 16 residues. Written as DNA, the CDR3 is TGTGCCAGCACAGTCGGGTTAGTGATCGGTTTCCAGCCCCAGCATTTT. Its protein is CASTVGLVIGFQPQHF.

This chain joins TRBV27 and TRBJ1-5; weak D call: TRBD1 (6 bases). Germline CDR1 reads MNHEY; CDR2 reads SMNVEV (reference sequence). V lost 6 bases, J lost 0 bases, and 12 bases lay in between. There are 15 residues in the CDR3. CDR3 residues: CASRRTVNSNQPQHF. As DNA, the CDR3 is TGTGCCAGCAGGAGGACAGTCAATAGCAATCAGCCCCAGCATTTT.

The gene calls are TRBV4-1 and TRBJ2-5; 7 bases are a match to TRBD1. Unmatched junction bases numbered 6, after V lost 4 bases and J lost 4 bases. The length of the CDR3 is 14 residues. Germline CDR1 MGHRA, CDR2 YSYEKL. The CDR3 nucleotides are TGCGCCAGCAGCCCAAAACAGGGGCGAGAGACCCAGTACTTC. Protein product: CASSPKQGRETQYF.

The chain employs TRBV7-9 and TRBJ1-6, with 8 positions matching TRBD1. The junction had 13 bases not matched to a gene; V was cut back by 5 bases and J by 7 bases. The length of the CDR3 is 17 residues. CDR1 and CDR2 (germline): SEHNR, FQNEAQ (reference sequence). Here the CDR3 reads CASSPQGQGGRNSPLHF. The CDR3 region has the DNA TGTGCCAGCAGCCCTCAAGGACAGGGAGGGAGGAATTCACCCCTCCACTTT.

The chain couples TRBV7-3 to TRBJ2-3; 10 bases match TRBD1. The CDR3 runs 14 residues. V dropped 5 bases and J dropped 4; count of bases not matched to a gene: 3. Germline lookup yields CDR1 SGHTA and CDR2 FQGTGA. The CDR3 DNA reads TGTGCCAGCAGCAGGACAGGGGGATCAGATACGCAGTATTTT. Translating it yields CASSRTGGSDTQYF.

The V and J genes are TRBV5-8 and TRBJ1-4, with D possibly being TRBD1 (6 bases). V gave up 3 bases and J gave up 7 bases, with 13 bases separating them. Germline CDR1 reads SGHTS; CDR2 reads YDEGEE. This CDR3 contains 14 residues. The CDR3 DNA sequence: TGTGCCAGCAGCTACACGGGACACTTTGAAAAACTGTTTTTT. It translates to CASSYTGHFEKLFF.

The CDR3 region is CASSLAFIGGQGKLSPLHF. The CDR3 DNA follows: TGCGCCAGCAGCTTGGCCTTTATTGGTGGGCAGGGGAAGCTTTCACCCCTCCACTTT. The chain employs TRBV5-1 and TRBJ1-6, with TRBD1 as a possible D gene (6 bases). This CDR3 is 19 amino acids long. From germline, CDR1 is SGHRS and CDR2 YFSETQ. V gave up 0 bases and J gave up 9 bases, with 25 bases separating them.

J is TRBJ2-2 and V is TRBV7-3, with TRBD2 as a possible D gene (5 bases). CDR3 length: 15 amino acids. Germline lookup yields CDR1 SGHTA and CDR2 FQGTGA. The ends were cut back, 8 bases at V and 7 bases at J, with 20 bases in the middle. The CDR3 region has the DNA TGTGCCAGCGGGAGAGGTTTTAAAGGTGTCGGGGAGCTGTTTTTT. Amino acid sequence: CASGRGFKGVGELFF.